The source of this T cell receptor beta chain is a study of T cell responses to AZD1222 COVID-19 vaccine. Study-level findings and limits: Researchers report vaccine-associated CD4 TCRs spanning spike, with dominance at 160-218 and 743-854. Sampling that yielded the repertoires occurred only after the peak T cell response. Reports say nearly half of spike-specific TCRs go after unmutated variant regions. Females made up more of the donors, who were largely white British, and clonal diversity may have come out too low.

V was pared by 0 bases and J by 2 bases, with 11 bases between. CDR3 size: 15 residues. CDR1 is SGHNT, CDR2 YENEEA, per germline. Assay used: immunoSEQ multiplex PCR; TCRdb lists only in-frame clones, some missing. Among roughly 150,000 clones listed, more than 70% were seen once. Concerning this clone itself: The antigen is undetermined.

The V call is TRBV11-3, the J call TRBJ2-7; D is unresolved. This sequence was found in an adult in good health. The input for sequencing was peripheral blood, taken on day 0 of MenACWY control vaccination. The CDR3 sequence is CASSLDGWPPYEQYF. DNA of the CDR3: TGTGCCAGCAGCTTAGACGGGTGGCCTCCCTACGAGCAGTACTTC.